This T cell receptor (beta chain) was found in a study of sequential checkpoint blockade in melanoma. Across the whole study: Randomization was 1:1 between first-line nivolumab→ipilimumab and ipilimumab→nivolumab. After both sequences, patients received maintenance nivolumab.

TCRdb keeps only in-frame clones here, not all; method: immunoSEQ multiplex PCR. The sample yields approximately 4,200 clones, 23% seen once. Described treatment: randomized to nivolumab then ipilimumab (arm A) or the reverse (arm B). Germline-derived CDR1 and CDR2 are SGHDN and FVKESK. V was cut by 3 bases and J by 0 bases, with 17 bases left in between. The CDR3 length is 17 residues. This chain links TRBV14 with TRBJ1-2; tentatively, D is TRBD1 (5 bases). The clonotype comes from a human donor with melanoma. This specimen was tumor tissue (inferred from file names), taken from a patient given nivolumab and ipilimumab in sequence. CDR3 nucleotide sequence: TGTGCCAGCAGCCACCGATTTGGATCAGGGACTAACTATGGCTACACCTTC. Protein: CASSHRFGSGTNYGYTF. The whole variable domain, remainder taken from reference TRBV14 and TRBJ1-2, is EAGVTQFPSHSVIEKGQTVTLRCDPISGHDNLYWYRRVMGKEIKFLLHFVKESKQDESGMPNNRFLAERTGGTYSTLKVQPAELEDSGVYFCASSHRFGSGTNYGYTFGSGTRLTVV.